The 29 T cell receptor beta chains in this list originate from one sample, sequenced in a study of blood T cell repertoires in COVID-19. Method: immunoSEQ multiplex PCR; TCRdb's copy keeps in-frame clones and lacks some. The sample contains 13,000 to 15,000 clones, 81% of which appear only once. The sequenced sample was peripheral blood. The receptors come from a human donor in a cohort sampled during active COVID-19.

The V call is TRBV25-1, the J call TRBJ2-1, with D maybe TRBD2 (7 bases). This CDR3 is 14 amino acids long. Germline-derived CDR1 and CDR2 are MGHDK and SYGVNS. The V gene lost 2 bases and the J gene lost 9 bases, with 14 bases spanning the gap. DNA of the CDR3: TGTGCCAGCAGTGAAAGGGGGAGGGAGGGTGAGCAGTTCTTC. This translates into CASSERGREGEQFF.

There are a few counts of this clone. The chain employs TRBV2 and TRBJ2-1, with D maybe TRBD2 (5 bases). CDR1 is SNHLY and CDR2 is FYNNEI in the germline V gene. Trimming took off 8 bases at V and 4 bases at J, with 6 bases between the two ends. The length of the CDR3 is 11 residues. The chain's CDR3 is CASGLYNEQFF. The CDR3 region has the DNA TGTGCCAGCGGACTGTACAATGAGCAGTTCTTC.

This chain connects TRBV28 to TRBJ1-2; D is unclear. The CDR3 loop spans 13 amino acids. CDR1 is MDHEN, CDR2 SYDVKM, per germline. The ends were cut back, 5 bases at V and 4 bases at J, with 11 bases in the middle. CDR3 nucleotides: TGTGCCAGCAGTACTCAGGTTTCCTATGGCTACACCTTC. Translation: CASSTQVSYGYTF.

V usage is TRBV5-6 and J usage is TRBJ2-2; 13 bases line up with TRBD2. This CDR3 is 15 amino acids long. Germline V CDR1 and CDR2: SGHDT, YYEEEE. The trim removed 7 bases at V and 5 bases at J, leaving 5 bases unmatched. The CDR3 sequence: CASGGLAGDTGELFF. The CDR3 DNA reads as TGTGCCAGCGGAGGACTAGCGGGAGATACCGGGGAGCTGTTTTTT.

This clone was observed a few times. This chain connects TRBV4-2 to TRBJ2-2, with D unclear. Looked up from germline, CDR1 is LGHNA and CDR2 is YNFKEQ. Trimming took 4 bases from V and 5 from J, leaving 8 bases between them. The length of the CDR3 is 13 residues. CDR3 bases: TGTGCCAGCAGCCGAGGATGGACCGGGGAGCTGTTTTTT. It specifies CASSRGWTGELFF.

This rearrangement joins TRBV27 to TRBJ2-7; D gene ambiguous. Trimming removed 0 bases at V and 6 bases at J, with 9 bases between. This CDR3 contains 13 residues. The germline V gene encodes CDR1 MNHEY and CDR2 SMNVEV (reference sequence). CDR3 sequence (DNA): TGTGCCAGCAGTTTATCAAGAGTTTCCGAGCAGTACTTC. Protein: CASSLSRVSEQYF.

This clone was picked up a small number of times. This chain joins TRBV27 and TRBJ2-7; D is unresolved. V lost 5 bases and J lost 6, with 14 bases in between. This CDR3 region has 13 residues. Germline lookup yields CDR1 MNHEY and CDR2 SMNVEV (reference sequence). The CDR3 region is CASSLLLNGEQYF. Written as DNA, the CDR3 is TGTGCCAGCAGTCTATTACTCAACGGCGAGCAGTACTTC.

This clone was detected ten times or more. The chain uses TRBV12-3 or TRBV12-4 and TRBJ1-5, with D unresolved. V was shortened by 8 bases and J by 5 bases, with 13 bases between the two germline ends. There are 13 residues in the CDR3. The CDR3 loop is CASSLGWDQPQHF. Here the CDR3 DNA reads TGTGCCAGCTCCTTGGGCTGGGATCAGCCCCAGCATTTT.

V is TRBV2 and J is TRBJ2-1; 11 bases are shared with TRBD2. Germline assignment: CDR1 SNHLY and CDR2 FYNNEI. V was clipped by 0 bases and J by 3 bases; unmatched bases: 4. The CDR3 runs 17 residues. CDR3 DNA: TGTGCCAGCAGTGAAGCGGCCGGGACTAGCGGCTACAATGAGCAGTTCTTC. This sequence encodes CASSEAAGTSGYNEQFF.

This chain links TRBV7-6 with TRBJ2-5; D may be TRBD2 (7 bases). Trimming left V 5 bases short and J 5 bases short, with 18 bases between. Germline V gene data show CDR1 as SGHVS and CDR2 as FNYEAQ. This CDR3 is built from 15 residues. This chain's CDR3 is CASSGLGGHGETQYF. The CDR3 bases are TGTGCCAGCAGCGGCCTCGGGGGGCACGGGGAGACCCAGTACTTC.

This chain connects TRBV7-9 to TRBJ2-4; 7 bases agree with TRBD1. Germline CDR1 and CDR2: SEHNR and FQNEAQ (reference sequence). V dropped 2 bases and J dropped 1; count of bases not matched to a gene: 2. This CDR3 comprises 15 residues. The CDR3 region is CASSLPTGAKNIQYF. The CDR3, as DNA: TGTGCCAGCAGCTTACCGACAGGGGCCAAAAACATTCAGTACTTC.

The rearrangement links TRBV9 to TRBJ2-5; 7 nucleotides match TRBD2. The CDR3 totals 13 residues. Trimming cost V 4 bases and J 3 bases; bases outside gene matches: 3. CDR1 SGDLS and CDR2 YYNGEE come from the germline V gene. DNA of the CDR3: TGTGCCAGCAGCTCGGCGGGGGAAGAGACCCAGTACTTC. Its translation is CASSSAGEETQYF.

In nucleotides, the CDR3 is TGTGCCAGCAGTCCCCTAGCGGGAGCGGGCGGGGAGCTGTTTTTT. Protein product: CASSPLAGAGGELFF. V gene TRBV6-2 or TRBV6-3 combines with J gene TRBJ2-2, with TRBD2 matching over 10 bases. V was clipped by 5 bases and J by 7 bases; unmatched bases: 7. The CDR3 loop spans 15 amino acids. In germline, CDR1 is MNHEY, CDR2 SVGEGT.

The chain is built from TRBV4-1 and TRBJ1-5; TRBD1 matches 8 bases. Germline CDR1 MGHRA, CDR2 YSYEKL. Trimming removed 3 bases from V and 6 bases from J; junction bases left unmatched: 7. The length of the CDR3 is 15 residues. The CDR3 DNA is TGCGCCAGCAGCCAGGGGACAGGCCTCGCTCAGCCCCAGCATTTT. Translation gives CASSQGTGLAQPQHF.

This clone was recorded only once. The rearrangement joins TRBV2 to TRBJ2-1, with D possibly being TRBD2 (5 bases). The CDR3 is 13 amino acids. Looked up from germline, CDR1 is SNHLY and CDR2 is FYNNEI. Trimming stripped 7 bases from V and 1 base from J, with 8 bases between. Written as DNA, the CDR3 is TGTGCCAGCAACCGGGATTCCTACAATGAGCAGTTCTTC. Protein sequence: CASNRDSYNEQFF.

This clone has a single count. The genes are TRBV5-6 and TRBJ2-7, with D possibly matching TRBD1 (5 bases). Germline V lookup: CDR1 SGHDT, CDR2 YYEEEE. CDR3 length: 15 residues. Trimming left V 7 bases short and J 1 base short, with 18 bases between. CDR3 region: CASRRVSDISYEQYF. The CDR3 nucleotides are TGTGCCAGCCGCCGGGTATCGGACATATCCTACGAGCAGTACTTC.

The rearrangement joins TRBV2 to TRBJ2-3; no firm D call. Per germline, CDR1 SNHLY and CDR2 FYNNEI. V lost 7 bases, J lost 6 bases, and 17 bases lay in between. The CDR3 runs 14 residues. The CDR3 DNA reads TGTGCCAGCATCATGACGGGTCGACGGGATACGCAGTATTTT. Encoded protein: CASIMTGRRDTQYF.

This clone was seen at least ten times. V and J are TRBV2 and TRBJ2-3; the match to TRBD2 covers 7 bases. The germline CDR1 and CDR2 sequences are SNHLY and FYNNEI. CDR3 size: 14 residues. V lost 3 bases and J lost 6; bases outside the gene matches: 6. The CDR3 loop is CASSEKGGGDTQYF. As DNA, the CDR3 is TGTGCCAGCAGTGAGAAAGGCGGGGGTGATACGCAGTATTTT.

The V gene is TRBV18, the J gene TRBJ2-3, with TRBD1 identical over 8 bases. Unmatched junction bases numbered 13, after V lost 2 bases and J lost 6 bases. CDR1 and CDR2 (germline): KGHSH, LQKENI. The CDR3 is 17 amino acids. CDR3 protein: CASSPGTGGSPVDTQYF. In nucleotides, the CDR3 is TGTGCCAGCTCACCAGGCACAGGGGGATCACCAGTGGATACGCAGTATTTT.

This CDR3 reads CASTTGGDGYTF. In nucleotides, the CDR3 is TGTGCCAGCACCACAGGGGGCGATGGCTACACCTTC. The chain couples TRBV27 to TRBJ1-2, with TRBD1 matching over 9 bases. CDR1 and CDR2 (germline): MNHEY, SMNVEV (reference sequence). V lost 7 bases and J lost 6; bases outside the gene matches: 3. This CDR3 has 12 amino acids.

This clone was seen a few times. This chain uses TRBV30 with TRBJ2-7; perhaps TRBD2 as D (5 bases). Trimming removed 5 bases at V and 3 bases at J, with 8 bases between. Germline V gene lookup returns CDR1 GTSNPN and CDR2 SVGIG (reference sequence). CDR3 size: 11 residues. The CDR3 reads CAWATSYEQYF. The CDR3 DNA follows: TGTGCCTGGGCTACTAGCTACGAGCAGTACTTC.

The chain links TRBV3-1 (or the pseudogene TRBV3-2) to TRBJ2-2; 10 bases align to TRBD2. Germline V lookup: CDR1 LGHDT, CDR2 YNNKEL (reference sequence). Trimming took 1 base from V and 5 from J; bases not matched to a gene: 4. The length of the CDR3 is 16 residues. CDR3 sequence: CASSQGQGLATGELFF. As DNA, the CDR3 is TGTGCCAGCAGCCAAGGTCAGGGACTAGCGACCGGGGAGCTGTTTTTT.

This clone was seen a handful of times. This chain uses TRBV29-1 with TRBJ2-7; D gene unclear. Germline V gives CDR1 SQVTM, CDR2 ANQGSEA. This CDR3 has 14 residues. Trimming took 3 bases from V and 0 from J, leaving 12 bases between them. The DNA for the CDR3 is TGCAGCGTTGACGGCCAGGTGAGCTCCTACGAGCAGTACTTC. Protein product: CSVDGQVSSYEQYF.

This clone was found many times. This chain connects TRBV27 to TRBJ2-7; D call uncertain. Trimming pared 1 base from V and 3 bases from J, leaving 13 bases between. Per germline, CDR1 MNHEY and CDR2 SMNVEV (reference sequence). This CDR3 is built from 15 residues. The CDR3 DNA reads as TGTGCCAGCAGTTTATACATGACACCGGACTACGAGCAGTACTTC. It is translated as CASSLYMTPDYEQYF.

The rearrangement uses TRBV19 and TRBJ2-6; tentative D call: TRBD2 (5 bases). V lost 5 bases, J lost 2 bases, and 16 bases lay in between. The germline V gene encodes CDR1 LNHDA and CDR2 SQIVND (reference sequence). CDR3 length equals 17 residues. In nucleotides, the CDR3 is TGTGCCAGTAGTTCACGGACTCACCCCGCTGGGGCCAACGTCCTGACTTTC. Its protein is CASSSRTHPAGANVLTF.

J is TRBJ2-3 and V is TRBV28; D might be TRBD2 (5 bases). The length of the CDR3 is 13 residues. V was shortened by 7 bases and J by 2 bases, with 10 bases between the two germline ends. CDR1 is MDHEN, CDR2 SYDVKM, per germline. The CDR3 region is CASNGIPTDTQYF. In DNA, the CDR3 is TGTGCCAGCAACGGGATTCCCACAGATACGCAGTATTTT.

The chain employs TRBV28 and TRBJ1-2; D unclear. Germline loops: CDR1 MDHEN, CDR2 SYDVKM. CDR3 size: 15 residues. Between the trimmed V and J ends, which lost 5 bases and 8 bases, there was a span of 21 bases. CDR3: CASSGGQQGEQGYTF. DNA of the CDR3: TGTGCCAGCAGTGGAGGGCAGCAAGGAGAGCAAGGCTACACCTTC.

This chain connects TRBV10-3 to TRBJ2-5; tentatively, D is TRBD1 (5 bases). CDR1 and CDR2 from the germline V gene are ENHRY and SYGVKD. The CDR3 extends over 15 amino acids. DNA for the CDR3: TGTGCATCAGCTCAGCTGACAGTCGGGCAGGAGACCCAGTACTTC. It encodes CASAQLTVGQETQYF.

The J gene is TRBJ2-5, the V gene TRBV5-1, with a tentative D call TRBD1 (5 bases). Germline CDR1 reads SGHRS; CDR2 reads YFSETQ. The CDR3 has 15 residues. V was pared by 4 bases and J by 2 bases, with 15 bases between. This CDR3 reads CASSLGTGIQETQYF. CDR3 nucleotide sequence: TGCGCCAGCAGCCTTGGCACAGGAATACAAGAGACCCAGTACTTC.